This is a list of T cell receptor beta chains from one sample in a study of human T cells and chemical hapten exposure. MiXCR, run by TCRdb on the RACE reads, gives a single entry per CDR3 protein. The repertoire holds a few hundred thousand distinct CDR3 sequences, with roughly 6.3% as singletons. This specimen consisted of whole blood, obtained in connection with sensitization to the hapten diphenylcyclopropenone (DPC). The receptors come from a woman aged 18-30 years with alopecia areata. Some clones in this sample may be carry-over from other donors' samples. The CDR3 runs from the conserved cysteine through the conserved F or W. Each record gives: V gene, clone size, J gene, D gene, CDR3 protein, CDR3 DNA. D genes are given only for firm matches. Rows give clone size only sometimes, using once, few, many, or a class for an expanded clone.

v_call: TRBV18; clone_size: few; j_call: TRBJ2-3; d_call: TRBD1; cdr3_aa: CASSRQGKGTDTQYF; cdr3_nt: TGTGCCAGCTCCAGACAGGGGAAGGGTACAGATACGCAGTATTTT
v_call: TRBV10-3; clone_size: many; j_call: TRBJ2-7; d_call: -; cdr3_aa: CATRQVYEQYF; cdr3_nt: TGTGCCACCCGGCAGGTGTACGAGCAGTACTTC
v_call: TRBV20-1; clone_size: many; j_call: TRBJ2-3; d_call: -; cdr3_aa: CSAPGRRGAHTQYF; cdr3_nt: TGCAGTGCCCCAGGTCGGCGGGGTGCCCATACGCAGTATTTT
v_call: TRBV28; clone_size: few; j_call: TRBJ2-1; d_call: TRBD1; cdr3_aa: CASSLGTGWSEQFF; cdr3_nt: TGTGCCAGCAGCCTCGGGACAGGGTGGAGTGAGCAGTTCTTC
v_call: TRBV7-2; clone_size: -; j_call: TRBJ1-1; d_call: -; cdr3_aa: CASSLWANTEAFF; cdr3_nt: TGTGCCAGCAGCTTATGGGCGAACACTGAAGCTTTCTTT
v_call: TRBV6-6; clone_size: few; j_call: TRBJ2-3; d_call: -; cdr3_aa: CASSPRGPQYF; cdr3_nt: TGTGCCAGCAGCCCCCGCGGTCCGCAGTATTTT
v_call: TRBV20-1; clone_size: many; j_call: TRBJ1-6; d_call: TRBD1; cdr3_aa: CSARSQGAYNSPLHF; cdr3_nt: TGCAGTGCTAGAAGTCAGGGGGCCTATAATTCACCCCTCCACTTT
v_call: TRBV6-5; clone_size: many; j_call: TRBJ1-5; d_call: -; cdr3_aa: CASSYRDNQPQHF; cdr3_nt: TGTGCCAGCAGTTACAGGGACAATCAGCCCCAGCATTTT
v_call: TRBV18; clone_size: few; j_call: TRBJ1-1; d_call: TRBD1; cdr3_aa: CASSPQDRGRNTEAFF; cdr3_nt: TGTGCCAGCTCACCTCAGGACAGGGGGAGAAATACTGAAGCTTTCTTT
v_call: TRBV12-3/TRBV12-4; clone_size: few; j_call: TRBJ2-2; d_call: -; cdr3_aa: CASSFRNTGELFF; cdr3_nt: TGTGCCAGCAGTTTCAGGAACACCGGGGAGCTGTTTTTT
v_call: TRBV9; clone_size: many; j_call: TRBJ1-1; d_call: -; cdr3_aa: CASSVGRGTEAFF; cdr3_nt: TGTGCCAGCAGCGTAGGCAGGGGCACTGAAGCTTTCTTT
v_call: TRBV7-2; clone_size: -; j_call: TRBJ1-5; d_call: -; cdr3_aa: CASSLLSDQPQHF; cdr3_nt: TGTGCCAGCAGCTTACTGAGTGATCAGCCCCAGCATTTT
v_call: TRBV4-1; clone_size: -; j_call: TRBJ2-7; d_call: TRBD1; cdr3_aa: CASSPGQGARYEQYF; cdr3_nt: TGCGCCAGCAGCCCGGGACAGGGGGCGCGCTACGAGCAGTACTTC
v_call: TRBV29-1; clone_size: few; j_call: TRBJ2-3; d_call: -; cdr3_aa: CSVPPGAATDTQYF; cdr3_nt: TGCAGCGTTCCTCCGGGGGCCGCCACAGATACGCAGTATTTT
v_call: TRBV16; clone_size: few; j_call: TRBJ1-6; d_call: -; cdr3_aa: CASSPHWSSYNSPLHF; cdr3_nt: TGTGCCAGCAGCCCACACTGGAGCTCCTATAATTCACCCCTCCACTTT
v_call: TRBV7-9; clone_size: many; j_call: TRBJ2-7; d_call: -; cdr3_aa: CASSLAMFHEQYF; cdr3_nt: TGTGCCAGCAGCTTAGCTATGTTTCACGAGCAGTACTTC
v_call: TRBV7-3; clone_size: many; j_call: TRBJ1-5; d_call: -; cdr3_aa: CASSLDPGGNQPQHF; cdr3_nt: TGTGCCAGCAGCTTAGACCCTGGGGGCAATCAGCCCCAGCATTTT
v_call: TRBV6-1; clone_size: few; j_call: TRBJ1-6; d_call: -; cdr3_aa: CASTTGGVYSPLHF; cdr3_nt: TGTGCCAGCACCACTGGAGGGGTTTATTCACCCCTCCACTTT
v_call: TRBV3-1; clone_size: many; j_call: TRBJ2-2; d_call: -; cdr3_aa: CASSQDPGGPGELFF; cdr3_nt: TGTGCCAGCAGCCAAGACCCAGGGGGGCCCGGGGAGCTGTTTTTT
v_call: TRBV18; clone_size: few; j_call: TRBJ2-2; d_call: -; cdr3_aa: CASSPAGPGTGELFF; cdr3_nt: TGTGCCAGCTCACCGGCGGGGCCCGGCACCGGGGAGCTGTTTTTT
v_call: TRBV29-1; clone_size: many; j_call: TRBJ1-2; d_call: -; cdr3_aa: CSVGVGVYGYTF; cdr3_nt: TGCAGCGTTGGGGTGGGAGTCTATGGCTACACCTTC
v_call: TRBV12-3/TRBV12-4; clone_size: many; j_call: TRBJ2-7; d_call: -; cdr3_aa: CASAHGGRPYEQYF; cdr3_nt: TGTGCCAGCGCCCACGGGGGAAGACCCTACGAGCAGTACTTC
v_call: TRBV5-1; clone_size: many; j_call: TRBJ2-1; d_call: -; cdr3_aa: CASTNGMALYNEQFF; cdr3_nt: TGCGCCAGCACCAACGGGATGGCCCTCTACAATGAGCAGTTCTTC
v_call: TRBV6-2/TRBV6-3; clone_size: few; j_call: TRBJ2-3; d_call: -; cdr3_aa: CASSYGIKKGSTDTQYF; cdr3_nt: TGTGCCAGCAGTTACGGAATAAAGAAAGGAAGCACAGATACGCAGTATTTT
v_call: TRBV7-2; clone_size: few; j_call: TRBJ2-5; d_call: -; cdr3_aa: CASSPAGGPIFQETQYF; cdr3_nt: TGTGCCAGCAGCCCCGCTGGGGGACCGATATTCCAAGAGACCCAGTACTTC
v_call: TRBV7-2; clone_size: few; j_call: TRBJ2-7; d_call: TRBD2; cdr3_aa: CASSLYRSGGRPYEQYF; cdr3_nt: TGTGCCAGCAGCTTATATCGCTCGGGGGGTCGGCCCTACGAGCAGTACTTC
v_call: TRBV18; clone_size: -; j_call: TRBJ2-7; d_call: TRBD2; cdr3_aa: CASSLMTSGGSGEQYF; cdr3_nt: TGTGCCAGCTCACTCATGACTAGCGGGGGATCAGGCGAGCAGTACTTC
v_call: TRBV5-4; clone_size: few; j_call: TRBJ2-1; d_call: -; cdr3_aa: CASSLVRGPRNEQFF; cdr3_nt: TGTGCCAGCAGCTTAGTCCGGGGGCCGCGGAATGAGCAGTTCTTC
v_call: TRBV6-5; clone_size: many; j_call: TRBJ1-3; d_call: -; cdr3_aa: CASSSMEDLSGNTIYF; cdr3_nt: TGTGCCAGCAGTTCGATGGAGGATCTCTCTGGAAACACCATATATTTT
v_call: TRBV4-3; clone_size: -; j_call: TRBJ1-6; d_call: -; cdr3_aa: CASSQDGDASSYNSPLHF; cdr3_nt: TGCGCCAGCAGCCAAGATGGTGACGCCAGCTCCTATAATTCACCCCTCCACTTT
v_call: TRBV5-1; clone_size: few; j_call: TRBJ2-7; d_call: TRBD1; cdr3_aa: CASREGQGYEQYF; cdr3_nt: TGCGCCAGCAGGGAGGGACAGGGATACGAGCAGTACTTC
v_call: TRBV20-1; clone_size: -; j_call: TRBJ2-2; d_call: -; cdr3_aa: CSFWVTGGRAGELFF; cdr3_nt: TGCAGTTTCTGGGTGACGGGGGGCCGCGCCGGGGAGCTGTTTTTT